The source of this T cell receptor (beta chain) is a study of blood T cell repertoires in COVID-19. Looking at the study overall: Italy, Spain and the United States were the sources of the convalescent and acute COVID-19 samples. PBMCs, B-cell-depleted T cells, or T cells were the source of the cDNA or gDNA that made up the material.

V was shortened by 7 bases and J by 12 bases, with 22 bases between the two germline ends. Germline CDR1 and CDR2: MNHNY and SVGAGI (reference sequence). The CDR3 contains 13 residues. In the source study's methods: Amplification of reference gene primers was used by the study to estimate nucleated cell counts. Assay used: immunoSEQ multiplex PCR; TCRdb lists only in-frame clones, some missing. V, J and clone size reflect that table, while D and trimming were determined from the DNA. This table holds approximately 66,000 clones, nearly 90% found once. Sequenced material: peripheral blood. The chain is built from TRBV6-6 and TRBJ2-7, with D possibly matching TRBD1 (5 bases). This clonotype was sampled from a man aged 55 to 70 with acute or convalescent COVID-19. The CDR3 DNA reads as TGTGCCAGCACCCTGATGGACGGCGAGCAGGGGTACTTC. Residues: CASTLMDGEQGYF.